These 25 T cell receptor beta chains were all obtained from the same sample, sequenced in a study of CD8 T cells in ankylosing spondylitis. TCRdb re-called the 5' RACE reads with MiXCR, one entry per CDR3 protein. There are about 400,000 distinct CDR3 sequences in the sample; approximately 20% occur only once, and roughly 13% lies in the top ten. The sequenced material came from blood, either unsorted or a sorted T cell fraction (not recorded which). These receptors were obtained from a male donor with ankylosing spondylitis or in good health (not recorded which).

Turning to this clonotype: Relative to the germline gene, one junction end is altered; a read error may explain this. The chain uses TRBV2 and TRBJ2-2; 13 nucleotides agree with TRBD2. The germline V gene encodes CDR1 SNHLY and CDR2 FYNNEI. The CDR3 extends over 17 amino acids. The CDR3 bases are TGTACCAGCAGCCAACTAGCGGGGGGGCCCCACACCGGGGAGCTGTTTTTT. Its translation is CTSSQLAGGPHTGELFF. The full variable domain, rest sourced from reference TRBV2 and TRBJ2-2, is EPEVTQTPSHQVTQMGQEVILRCVPISNHLYFYWYRQILGQKVEFLVSFYNNEISEKSEIFDDQFSVERPDGSNFTLKIRSTKLEDSAMYFCTSSQLAGGPHTGELFFGEGSRLTVL.

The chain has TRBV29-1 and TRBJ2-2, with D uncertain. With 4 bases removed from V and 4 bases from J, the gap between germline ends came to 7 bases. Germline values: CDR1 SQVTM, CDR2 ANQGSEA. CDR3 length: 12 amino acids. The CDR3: CSVVGATGELFF. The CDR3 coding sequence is TGCAGCGTTGTCGGAGCCACCGGGGAGCTGTTTTTT.

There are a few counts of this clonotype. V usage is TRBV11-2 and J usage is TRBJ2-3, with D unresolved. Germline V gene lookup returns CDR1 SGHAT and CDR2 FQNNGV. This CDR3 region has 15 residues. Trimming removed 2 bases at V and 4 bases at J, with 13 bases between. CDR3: CASSLIGLEADTQYF. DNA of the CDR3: TGTGCCAGCAGCTTAATTGGGTTGGAAGCAGATACGCAGTATTTT.

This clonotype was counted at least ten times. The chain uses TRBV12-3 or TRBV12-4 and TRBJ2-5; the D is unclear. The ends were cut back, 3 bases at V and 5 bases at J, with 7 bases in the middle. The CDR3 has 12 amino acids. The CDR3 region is CASSFSGETQYF. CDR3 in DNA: TGTGCCAGCAGTTTCAGTGGGGAGACCCAGTACTTC.

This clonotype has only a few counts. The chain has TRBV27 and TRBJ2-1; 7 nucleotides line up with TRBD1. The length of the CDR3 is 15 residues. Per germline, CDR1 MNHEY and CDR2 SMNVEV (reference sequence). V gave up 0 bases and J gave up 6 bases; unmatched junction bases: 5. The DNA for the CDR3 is TGTGCCAGCAGTTTATCGAGGGACAGCACCAATGAGCAGTTCTTC. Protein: CASSLSRDSTNEQFF.

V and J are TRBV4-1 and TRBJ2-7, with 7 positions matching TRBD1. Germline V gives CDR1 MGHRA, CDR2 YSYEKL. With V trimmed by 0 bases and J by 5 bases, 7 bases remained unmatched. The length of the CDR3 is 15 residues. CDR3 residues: CASSQDNGRGNEQYF. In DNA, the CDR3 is TGCGCCAGCAGCCAAGACAATGGCAGGGGGAACGAGCAGTACTTC.

CDR3 residues: CASSLVDSGTDTQYF. For the CDR3, the DNA is TGTGCCAGCAGCTTAGTGGACTCTGGCACAGATACGCAGTATTTT. The rearrangement uses TRBV11-2 and TRBJ2-3; tentatively, D is TRBD2 (5 bases). The CDR3 loop spans 15 amino acids. With 1 base removed from V and 1 base from J, the gap between germline ends came to 9 bases. The germline gives CDR1 SGHAT, CDR2 FQNNGV. The full variable domain, its missing parts supplied by reference TRBV11-2 and TRBJ2-3, is EAGVAQSPRYKIIEKRQSVAFWCNPISGHATLYWYQQILGQGPKLLIQFQNNGVVDDSQLPKDRFSAERLKGVDSTLKIQPAKLEDSAVYLCASSLVDSGTDTQYFGPGTRLTVL.

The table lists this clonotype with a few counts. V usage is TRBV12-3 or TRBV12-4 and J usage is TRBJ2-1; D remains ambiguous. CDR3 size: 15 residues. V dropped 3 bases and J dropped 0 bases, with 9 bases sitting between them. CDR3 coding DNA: TGTGCCAGCAGTTTCCCCACGAGCTCCTACAATGAGCAGTTCTTC. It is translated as CASSFPTSSYNEQFF.

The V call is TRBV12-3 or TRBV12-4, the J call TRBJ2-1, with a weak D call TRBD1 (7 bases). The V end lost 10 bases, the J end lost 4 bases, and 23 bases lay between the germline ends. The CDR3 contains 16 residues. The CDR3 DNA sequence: TGTGCCATTACCCCAGGGGGGCAGGGGGGATACAATGAGCAGTTCTTC. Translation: CAITPGGQGGYNEQFF.

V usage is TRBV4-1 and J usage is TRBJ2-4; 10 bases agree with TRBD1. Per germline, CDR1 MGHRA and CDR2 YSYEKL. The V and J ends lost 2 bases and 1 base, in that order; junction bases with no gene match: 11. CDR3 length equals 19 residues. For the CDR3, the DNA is TGCGCCAGCAGCCAACACGGACAGGGGGTGAGGTCGGCCAAAAACATTCAGTACTTC. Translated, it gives CASSQHGQGVRSAKNIQYF.

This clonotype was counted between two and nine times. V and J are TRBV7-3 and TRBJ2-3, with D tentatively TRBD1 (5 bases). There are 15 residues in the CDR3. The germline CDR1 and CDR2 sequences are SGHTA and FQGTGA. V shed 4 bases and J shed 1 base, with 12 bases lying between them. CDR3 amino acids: CASSSTEARTDTQYF. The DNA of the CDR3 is TGTGCCAGCAGCTCGACAGAGGCGCGCACAGATACGCAGTATTTT. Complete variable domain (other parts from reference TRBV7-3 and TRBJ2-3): GAGVSQTPSNKVTEKGKYVELRCDPISGHTALYWYRQSLGQGPEFLIYFQGTGAADDSGLPNDRFFAVRPEGSVSTLKIQRTERGDSAVYLCASSSTEARTDTQYFGPGTRLTVL.

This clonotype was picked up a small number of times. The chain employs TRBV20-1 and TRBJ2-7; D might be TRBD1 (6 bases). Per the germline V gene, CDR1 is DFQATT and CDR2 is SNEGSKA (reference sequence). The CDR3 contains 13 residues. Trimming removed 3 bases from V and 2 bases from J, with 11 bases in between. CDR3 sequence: CSASGTPTYEQYF. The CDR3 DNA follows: TGCAGTGCTAGCGGGACACCGACCTACGAGCAGTACTTC.

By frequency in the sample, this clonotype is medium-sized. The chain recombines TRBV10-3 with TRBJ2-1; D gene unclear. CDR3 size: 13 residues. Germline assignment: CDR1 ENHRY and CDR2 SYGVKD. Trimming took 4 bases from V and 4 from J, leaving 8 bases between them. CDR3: CAISVGRYNEQFF. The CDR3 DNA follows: TGTGCCATCAGTGTCGGCAGGTACAATGAGCAGTTCTTC.

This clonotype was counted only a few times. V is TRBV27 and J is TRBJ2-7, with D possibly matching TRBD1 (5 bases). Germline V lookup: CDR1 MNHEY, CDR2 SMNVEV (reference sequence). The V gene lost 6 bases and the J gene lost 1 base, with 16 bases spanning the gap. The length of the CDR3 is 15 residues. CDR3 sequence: CASSPTVGPSYEQYF. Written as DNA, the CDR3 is TGTGCCAGCAGCCCGACAGTAGGCCCATCCTACGAGCAGTACTTC.

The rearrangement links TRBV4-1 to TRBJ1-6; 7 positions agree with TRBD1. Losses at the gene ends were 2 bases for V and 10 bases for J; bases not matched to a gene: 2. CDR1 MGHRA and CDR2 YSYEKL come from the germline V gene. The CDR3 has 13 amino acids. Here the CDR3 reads CASSQIQGSPLHF. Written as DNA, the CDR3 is TGCGCCAGCAGCCAAATACAGGGGTCACCCCTCCACTTT.

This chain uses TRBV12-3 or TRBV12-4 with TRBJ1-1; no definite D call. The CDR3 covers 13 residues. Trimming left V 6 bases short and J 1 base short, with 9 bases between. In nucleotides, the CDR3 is TGTGCCAGCAGAATCGACGGGAACACTGAAGCTTTCTTT. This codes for CASRIDGNTEAFF.

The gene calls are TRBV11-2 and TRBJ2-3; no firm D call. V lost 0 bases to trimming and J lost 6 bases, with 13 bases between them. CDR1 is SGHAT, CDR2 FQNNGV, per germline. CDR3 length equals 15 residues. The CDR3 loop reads CASSLDIMREDTQYF. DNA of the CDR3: TGTGCCAGCAGCTTAGATATTATGAGAGAGGATACGCAGTATTTT.

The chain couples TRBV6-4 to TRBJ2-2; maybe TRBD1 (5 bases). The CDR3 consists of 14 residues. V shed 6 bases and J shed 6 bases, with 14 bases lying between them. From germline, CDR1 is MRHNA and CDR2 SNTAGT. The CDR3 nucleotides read TGTGCCAGCAGACCTTCAGGGTACTCCGGGGAGCTGTTTTTT. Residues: CASRPSGYSGELFF.

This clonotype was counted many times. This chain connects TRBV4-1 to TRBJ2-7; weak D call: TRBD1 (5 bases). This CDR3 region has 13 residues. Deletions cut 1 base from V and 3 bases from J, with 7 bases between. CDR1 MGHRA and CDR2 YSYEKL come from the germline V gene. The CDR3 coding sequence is TGCGCCAGCAGCCAAGGGGGCAGCTACGAGCAGTACTTC. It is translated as CASSQGGSYEQYF.

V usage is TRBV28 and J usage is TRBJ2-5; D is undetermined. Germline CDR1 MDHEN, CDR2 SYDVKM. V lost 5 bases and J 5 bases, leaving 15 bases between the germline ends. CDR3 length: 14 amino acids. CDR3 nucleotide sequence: TGTGCCAGCAGTGCATCTACCCTGGGTGAGACCCAGTACTTC. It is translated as CASSASTLGETQYF.

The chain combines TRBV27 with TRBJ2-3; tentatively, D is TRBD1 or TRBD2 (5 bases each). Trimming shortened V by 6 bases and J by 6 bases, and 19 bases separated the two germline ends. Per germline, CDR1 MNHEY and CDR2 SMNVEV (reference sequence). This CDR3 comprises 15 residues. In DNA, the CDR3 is TGTGCCAGCAGCCTTCCCGGGACCGAGAAGGATACGCAGTATTTT. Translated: CASSLPGTEKDTQYF.

The CDR3 loop reads CSVPSPGIPHEQYF. The CDR3 region has the DNA TGCAGCGTGCCTTCTCCGGGGATCCCCCACGAGCAGTACTTC. The chain is built from TRBV29-1 and TRBJ2-7, with D possibly being TRBD2 (5 bases). This CDR3 has 14 residues. V was cut by 6 bases and J by 5 bases, with 20 bases left in between. Germline-derived CDR1 and CDR2 are SQVTM and ANQGSEA.

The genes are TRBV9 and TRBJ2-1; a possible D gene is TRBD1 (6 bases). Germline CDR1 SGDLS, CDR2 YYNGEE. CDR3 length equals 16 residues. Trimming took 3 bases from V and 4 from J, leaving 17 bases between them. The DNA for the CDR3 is TGTGCCAGCAGCGGATACCGGGACACCGGGTACAATGAGCAGTTCTTC. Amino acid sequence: CASSGYRDTGYNEQFF.

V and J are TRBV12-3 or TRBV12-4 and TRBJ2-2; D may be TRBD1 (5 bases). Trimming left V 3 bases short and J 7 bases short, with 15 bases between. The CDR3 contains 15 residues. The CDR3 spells CASSFSRADIGELFF. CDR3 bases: TGTGCCAGCAGTTTCTCCAGGGCTGACATCGGGGAGCTGTTTTTT.

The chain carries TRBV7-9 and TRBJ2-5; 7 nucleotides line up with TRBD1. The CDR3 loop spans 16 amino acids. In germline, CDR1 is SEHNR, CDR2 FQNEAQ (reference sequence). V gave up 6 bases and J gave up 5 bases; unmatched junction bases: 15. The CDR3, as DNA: TGTGCCAGCAGGAACCGGGACAGCGGCCCAGGGGAGACCCAGTACTTC. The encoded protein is CASRNRDSGPGETQYF.